The T cell receptor (beta chain) under discussion was sequenced for a study of shared clonotypes between healthy human individuals (dated by TCRdb to about 2020). About the full investigation: The cohort comprised a couple of women and a few men aged 18 to 49 years. Per donor, three plates each were used for CD4 naive and CD4 memory, two for CD8 naive, and one for CD8 memory. To estimate repertoire size and how much clonotypes are shared between individuals, the study performed deep sequencing of blood TCR repertoires from roughly five healthy adults. Different laboratories and diverse techniques were used to prepare libraries and sequence TCR repertoires, to increase sequencing depth and limit assay-specific biases. Between about 0.94 and 8.9 billion PBMCs per donor were obtained by leukapheresis. What the research found in general, with its limitations: Sampling was restricted to blood, and TCR repertoires in tissue are likely to differ from TCR repertoires in blood. Because the study included a small number of donors, the genetic and exposure-history diversity represented was limited. Estimated clonotype richness was generally larger for naive than for memory subsets. Incomplete sequencing was indicated by rarefaction of sorted-subset datasets, despite the large sequencing depth. When several donors were compared, the shared fraction of clonotypes was roughly 5% for naive CD4, 3.5% for naive CD8, roughly 2.3% for memory CD4, and under 0.5% for memory CD8. Compared with non-shared clonotypes, clonotypes shared by all four sorted-subset donors had higher generation probabilities. Pairwise subsampling led to the expectation that sequencing depth would affect the degree of clonotype sharing among donors.

The CDR3 starts with the cysteine, ends with the phenylalanine, and has 14 residues. This entry keeps only the CDR3 DNA: 42 bases, framed from base 1. V is reduced by 2 bases and J by 2 bases, leaving a spacing of 7 bases between them. From a lookup of the germline V gene, CDR1 and CDR2 are MNHEY and SVGAGI. Donors were healthy HIV-negative adults with no recently reported acute infections or vaccinations. All donors were Caucasian adults living in Nashville, Tennessee, USA. CD4+ T cells were enriched by magnetic negative selection, after which naive cells were positively selected on CD45RA and the negative fraction was taken as the memory subset. After blood collection by leukapheresis, PBMCs were isolated using Ficoll-Histopaque density gradient centrifugation and then cryopreserved in the vapor phase of liquid nitrogen. Purity and quantity of every magnetically sorted T cell population were checked by analytical flow cytometry. Each sorted fraction had its genomic DNA isolated and then quantified by UV absorbance on a Nanodrop 2000c.

To note about this clone: The clone's antigen remains unknown. Base qualities are not recorded, but no much larger clone differs from it by a single base.

Using the deep immunoSEQ assay, multiplex PCR amplified TCR CDR3 regions from genomic DNA. Genomic DNA extracted from each cell subset was distributed evenly over all wells of several immunoSEQ 96-well plates, and each plate served as one replicate. For sorted subsets, around 200 ng genomic DNA, equal to 30,000 or so T cell genomes, was loaded into each replicate PCR. Purified libraries were quantified with a Qubit 3.0 fluorometer, sized on a Bioanalyzer 2100, and re-quantified with the KAPA Library Quantification kit. Every immunoSEQ 96-well plate was sequenced on a dedicated single-read 150-cycle Illumina NextSeq 550 flow cell. Regarding the original processing steps: Because the immunoSEQ output included only junctional sequences and no quality scores, the filtering could not be the same as the filtering used for full-length reads. To assign V/J genes and CDR3, sequences were annotated using PyIR, a Python wrapper for IgBLAST v1.9, with IMGT germline references. Reads were filtered out if the reads had weak V/J assignments (E-value above 1e-6), no CDR3, stop codons, out-of-frame junctions, or ambiguous translated residues. V3J clonotypes were defined as sequences sharing the same inferred V gene, J gene, and CDR3 amino acid sequence. Percentage overlap between repertoires was computed as shared unique clonotypes divided by the size of the smaller repertoire. Repertoire richness was assessed with RTK rarefaction, the Chao1 estimator, and Recon v2.1 estimates of unobserved clonotypes. For all TCRbeta clonotypes obtained by the gDNA method from a handful of donors, generation probabilities were computed with OLGA. Imported from immuneACCESS, the table was reduced by TCRdb to in-frame sequences with V and J called. These copies leave out some clones; in studies compared against another copy, an unresolved V gene accounts for under half, and the cause of the remainder is not known. V and J calls and clone size are copied from that table; D and trimming were computed from the DNA. The sample table lists over a million clones, 65% to 75% of them with a count of one. The top ten clonotypes cover around 1.4% of the sample.

The clonotype comes from a man between 18 and 35 years old in good health. The sequence links TRBV6-5 to TRBJ1-3, with the D gene not confidently named. Sequences were obtained from memory CD4+ T cells sorted from blood. The label giving this sample's cell subset or site can be read as: CD45RA-negative fraction. The nucleotide sequence is TGTGCCAGCAGTTACGGGGAGGCTGGAAACACCATATATTTT. This sequence encodes CASSYGEAGNTIYF.